This passage covers 10 T cell receptor beta chains from one sample sequenced in a study of T cells in Graves' hyperthyroidism and ophthalmopathy. From RNA transcripts, TCR beta CDR3 regions were amplified. In the first-round RT-PCR of the TCR CDR3, the HTBI primer set was used. TCRdb reprocessed the multiplex PCR reads via MiXCR and lists one record per CDR3 protein. The repertoire holds roughly 630,000 distinct CDR3 sequences, with 15% to 19% as singletons. Sequenced material: blood. The receptors stem from a woman between 25 and 40 years old with Graves' hyperthyroidism.

This clonotype occurred many times. This chain connects TRBV10-3 to TRBJ2-1, with D possibly being TRBD1 or TRBD2 (5 bases each). The length of the CDR3 is 13 residues. The V end lost 10 bases, the J end lost 10 bases, and 20 bases lay between the germline ends. The germline V gene has CDR1 ENHRY and CDR2 SYGVKD. Here the CDR3 reads CATRDGSPGEQFF. In DNA, the CDR3 is TGTGCCACCCGGGACGGGTCTCCGGGAGAGCAGTTCTTC.

This clonotype showed up just a few times. The chain employs TRBV10-3 and TRBJ1-6; TRBD1 matches 9 bases. CDR1 ENHRY and CDR2 SYGVKD come from the germline V gene. CDR3 length: 14 amino acids. The J segment lost 5 bases and the V segment lost 7 bases, leaving 3 bases of the junction unmatched. This CDR3 reads CAINRDRDNSPLHF. The CDR3, as DNA: TGTGCCATCAACCGGGACAGGGATAATTCACCCCTCCACTTT.

V and J are TRBV6-9 and TRBJ2-4; no clear D. Looked up from germline, CDR1 is MNHGY and CDR2 is SVAAGI. This CDR3 has 15 residues. V was pared by 5 bases and J by 0 bases, with 11 bases between. The chain's CDR3 is CASSERAVAKNIQYF. The CDR3 nucleotides are TGTGCCAGCAGTGAACGGGCAGTAGCCAAAAACATTCAGTACTTC.

The gene calls are TRBV20-1 and TRBJ2-7; D may correspond to TRBD1 or TRBD2 (6 bases each). The length of the CDR3 is 14 residues. V gave up 3 bases and J gave up 2 bases, with 14 bases separating them. The germline CDR1 and CDR2 sequences are DFQATT and SNEGSKA (reference sequence). The CDR3 bases are TGCAGTGCTAGTCAAGGGGGGACGACCTACGAGCAGTACTTC. It codes for CSASQGGTTYEQYF.

This clonotype appeared many times. The V gene is TRBV2, the J gene TRBJ2-5, with 12 bases matching TRBD2. The CDR3 runs to 17 residues. Looked up from germline, CDR1 is SNHLY and CDR2 is FYNNEI. V shed 3 bases, J shed 5 bases, and the junction held 10 bases outside the gene matches. CDR3 protein: CASSERTSGAGGETQYF. As DNA, the CDR3 is TGTGCCAGCAGTGAGCGGACTAGCGGGGCCGGGGGTGAGACCCAGTACTTC. Combining the CDR3 with reference TRBV2 and TRBJ2-5 gives the whole variable domain EPEVTQTPSHQVTQMGQEVILRCVPISNHLYFYWYRQILGQKVEFLVSFYNNEISEKSEIFDDQFSVERPDGSNFTLKIRSTKLEDSAMYFCASSERTSGAGGETQYFGPGTRLLVL.

This clonotype has a count of ten or more. The chain has TRBV7-2 and TRBJ2-3; 11 bases align to TRBD2. V lost 2 bases, J lost 4 bases, and 2 bases stayed unmatched. In germline, CDR1 is SGHTA, CDR2 FQGNSA. The CDR3 is made up of 15 amino acids. The chain's CDR3 is CASSLTSGRSDTQYF. In DNA form, the CDR3 reads TGTGCCAGCAGCTTAACTAGCGGGAGATCAGATACGCAGTATTTT.

This clonotype has just a few counts. The chain combines TRBV2 with TRBJ2-1; weak D call: TRBD2 (5 bases). With 5 bases removed from V and 7 bases from J, the gap between germline ends came to 18 bases. CDR1 and CDR2 (germline): SNHLY, FYNNEI. The CDR3 totals 15 residues. The CDR3 protein is CASSKSGTLSNEQFF. Here the CDR3 DNA reads TGTGCCAGCAGTAAAAGCGGTACCCTTTCGAATGAGCAGTTCTTC. Full variable domain (outside the CDR3, taken from reference TRBV2 and TRBJ2-1): EPEVTQTPSHQVTQMGQEVILRCVPISNHLYFYWYRQILGQKVEFLVSFYNNEISEKSEIFDDQFSVERPDGSNFTLKIRSTKLEDSAMYFCASSKSGTLSNEQFFGPGTRLTVL.

This clonotype was counted a few times. The chain joins TRBV4-1 to TRBJ1-2; D is possibly TRBD1 (6 bases). Germline CDR1 and CDR2: MGHRA and YSYEKL. Between the trimmed V and J ends, which lost 1 base and 1 base, there was a span of 10 bases. The CDR3 spans 15 residues. The CDR3 DNA reads TGCGCCAGCAGCCAAGTCGGGGGCGATAACTATGGCTACACCTTC. Residues: CASSQVGGDNYGYTF.

Many counts were recorded for this clonotype. The V and J genes are TRBV29-1 and TRBJ2-1; the match to TRBD2 covers 7 bases. The V gene end was trimmed by 1 base and the J gene end by 7 bases; junction bases not matched to a gene: 13. The CDR3 totals 16 residues. In germline, CDR1 is SQVTM, CDR2 ANQGSEA. CDR3 coding DNA: TGCAGCGTTGAAGGGGCGGGAGTAAGATACGGGAATGAGCAGTTCTTC. As protein: CSVEGAGVRYGNEQFF.

The CDR3 nucleotides read TGCGCCAGCAGCCAAGGGTTTTTCGGGGGCGCGAGAGGAACTGAAGCTTTCTTT. It codes for CASSQGFFGGARGTEAFF. The chain uses TRBV4-3 and TRBJ1-1, with D possibly TRBD1 on 6 matching bases. There are 18 residues in the CDR3. V was clipped by 1 base and J by 5 bases, with 23 bases between them. Germline values: CDR1 LGHNA, CDR2 YSLEER.